The present T cell receptor (beta chain) was sequenced within a study of cytomegalovirus exposure and HLA in healthy donors (dated by TCRdb to 2016 to 2017). Background on the whole study: An earlier analysis of 550 to 700 of the donors reported approximately 270 Gb of sequence data and 120 million or so unique TCR beta sequences from about 200 million T cells. The later analysis used no new phenotypic data to find candidate immune exposures, relying instead on TCR beta sequences and their occurrence across donors. Every discovery cohort repertoire had been produced on one sequencing platform. Among 398 genotyped donors of the cohort, an average of around 240,000 unique TCR beta nucleotide sequences were sequenced per donor, about a sixth of them non-productive. In an earlier analysis of several hundred of the donors, high-throughput TCR beta sequencing was used to judge whether each TCR beta V gene segment behaved as functional or pseudogenic. About 320 gigabases of sequencing data and approximately 93 million unique TCR sequences were included in an early release covering about 620 HLA-typed donors. Typing coverage differed by locus: A, B, C, DRB1 and DQB1 were typed in roughly 629-630 donors, DQA1 in 522, DPA1 in some 610, and DPB1 in 450 to 480. Of the roughly 400 genotyped donors, over 65% fell in the genetic ancestry cluster associated with self-reported Caucasian donors. The study was designed to test whether signatures of past pathogen exposure could be identified by cataloging public T cell receptors. HLA typing covered class I and class II loci at four-digit resolution. To predict cytomegalovirus infection status, the study combined high-throughput TCR immunosequencing, statistical association of individual TCRs with disease status, and machine learning. A later genetic analysis took genome-wide SNP genotypes for about 55% of the roughly 670 donors and used that subset as a discovery cohort. Donor age, sex, ethnicity and CMV serostatus were compiled together with the repertoire data. Using immunosequencing, the study profiled T cell repertoires from 550 to 750 subjects and related those repertoires to cytomegalovirus serostatus. Besides the first cohort of under 700 subjects, a separate validation cohort made up of 120 different subjects was used. Four to six DR-DQ haplotypes were handled as single units for association and clustering, since linkage in the cohort was strong. In a later analysis, previously published TCR beta repertoires from some 640 donors were re-analyzed and high-resolution HLA genotyping was added so that TCR occurrence patterns could be studied. Study-wide findings and limitations: According to the authors, the approach could potentially be generalized to other disease states and immunological phenotypes. Several of the top co-occurrence clusters appeared to be linked to parvovirus B19, influenza, CMV and Epstein-Barr virus, according to a later analysis. A further reported finding was that TCR beta sequences accurately predicted the HLA-A and HLA-B alleles for most subjects in the first cohort. Some 16 rarely observed V segments, including chromosome 9 orphons, were excluded from the earlier analysis of approximately 500 of the donors because counts were too low. Across donors, most TCR sequences were observed very rarely, whereas some public TCRs were present in many individuals. The study listed approximately 150 TCR beta chains as associated with cytomegalovirus. In both the original and validation cohorts, the classifier was reported to diagnose cytomegalovirus status with high specificity and sensitivity. Presence/absence analyses assumed roughly uniform sequencing depth across donors, an assumption that may not hold. A cluster of highly shared sequence variants was judged likely to represent a technical artifact of the sequencing pipeline. In an earlier analysis of a few hundred of the donors, most TCR beta V segments were observed in productive rearrangements about 87% or about 30% of the time, broadly matching IMGT annotations. When HLA alleles, especially DR and DQ, strongly co-occurred, TCR associations were difficult to assign to individual alleles. Compared with equally common non-associated chains, HLA-associated TCR beta chains in a later analysis were more clonally expanded and had lower generation probabilities. According to a later analysis, TCR association rates differed among HLA loci, with DRB1 alleles showing the most associated TCRs and HLA-C alleles showing the fewest. At a false discovery rate of 0.05, a later analysis linked 15,000 to 20,000 TCR beta sequences to specific HLA alleles. Linkage disequilibrium might explain the correlated functional status among segregating V segments, but an unknown experimental factor could not be ruled out. According to a later genetic analysis, donors in an Asian-associated ancestry cluster had fewer N-insertions in productive TCRs than the approximately 650-donor mean. The 87-base-pair reads could not distinguish some IMGT-functional V segments, including TRBV6-2 and TRBV6-3, so those segments were excluded. This cohort had only TCR beta chains sequenced, and the lack of alpha or paired-chain data limited which features could be detected. CMV serostatus was the only immune exposure information available for the cohort. In vitro tests confirmed that a few of the cytomegalovirus-associated TCR beta chains recognize cytomegalovirus antigens. V-gene and J-gene trimming of TCR beta chains was associated with a missense DCLRE1C variant in a later genetic analysis, and the association was replicated in an independent cohort. Because some donors lacked HLA typing at each locus, the association tests relied only on the typed subset. In a later analysis, most CMV-associated TCR beta chains were found to appear HLA-restricted, with HLA associations seemingly driven largely by CMV exposure.

On this clone itself: The antigen it binds to is not known. There are no base qualities to consult, and no much larger clone falls within one base.

Including cysteine and phenylalanine, the CDR3 has 14 amino acids. The entry retains the CDR3 DNA only, 42 bases that are in frame from base 1. In the germline V gene, CDR1 corresponds to SGDLS and CDR2 to YYNGEE. The germline ends are 10 bases apart after V is trimmed by 4 bases and J by 1 base. Library preparation was by the immunoSEQ multiplex PCR assay. The multiplex PCR relied on a mix of 60 forward primers for TCR Vbeta segments and 13 reverse primers for TCR Jbeta segments. The CDR3 region of rearranged TCR beta genes was amplified from genomic DNA by a multiplex PCR assay. The amplified TCR beta libraries were sequenced on the Illumina HiSeq System as 87-base-pair reads. The source study handled its data this way. A later analysis counted 65 million to 90 million unique TCR beta chains across the 650 to 800 repertoires, and 9.5 million to 11 million of these chains were shared by at least two donors. Raw reads were error-corrected and collapsed into unique sequences by a nearest-neighbor algorithm in which closely related sequences were merged to remove PCR and sequencing errors. V, D and J gene segments were assigned by aligning CDR3 sequences to IMGT reference sequences. For a sequence to be retained, a match of at least six nucleotides to both a V gene segment and a J gene segment was required. A rearrangement counted as productive if the CDR3 had no stop codons and remained in frame with V and J, and every other rearrangement counted as non-productive. CDR3 was defined by IMGT convention, running from the second conserved V-encoded cysteine to the conserved J-encoded phenylalanine. In an earlier analysis of approximately 590 of the donors, sequences lacking an unambiguous match to a single V gene segment were excluded. An earlier analysis of a few hundred of the donors classified V segments as functional when productive rearrangements were above 56.7% and as segregating when the standard deviation between donors was above 5%. A statistical classification framework was built to diagnose cytomegalovirus status from the catalog of TCR beta chain sequences. V and J gene assignment, in a later analysis, came from comparing TCR nucleotide sequences with IMGT/GENE-DB human TR gene sequences. The TCRdist pipeline was used in a later analysis to assign CDR3 sequences and most-parsimonious VDJ recombination scenarios. In a later analysis, each TCR beta chain was defined by its CDR3 amino acid sequence together with its V-gene family, and reads without a unique V-gene family were excluded. As a way to deal with suspected cross-contamination and a sequencing artifact, a later analysis dropped 592 nucleotide sequences that were highly shared and had low generation probability. A later analysis calculated a clonal expansion index for each public chain from normalized within-repertoire ranks of inferred template counts. In a later analysis, generation probabilities were computed with a VDJ recombination model fitted to out-of-frame rearrangements, and the resulting probabilities were checked against IGoR. A later analysis scored TCR-TCR, TCR-HLA and TCR-CMV co-occurrence with hypergeometric tests, applying a repertoire-size bias correction to TCR pairs. False discovery rates were estimated in a later analysis by permuting HLA or CMV assignments 20 times. In a later analysis, co-occurring TCRs were grouped with DBSCAN, and TCRdist sequence similarity was added when clustering was performed within HLA-allele-positive subsets. Repertoires with fewer than 30,000 or more than 120,000 public chains were left out of co-occurrence clustering, as were a few repertoires with anomalous nucleotide sharing. Imported from immuneACCESS, the table was reduced by TCRdb to in-frame sequences with V and J called. These copies leave out some clones; in studies compared against another copy, an unresolved V gene accounts for under half, and the cause of the remainder is not known. Clone size and V and J calls were adopted from that table, with D and trimming inferred from the DNA. For this sample there are 150,000 to 250,000 clones; 82% appear just once. 0.098% of the sample comes from the top ten.

The cohort comprised some 680 healthy bone marrow donors. All cohort members were sampled while nominally healthy, although unrecorded immune exposures were likely present. The donor was CMV seronegative and belonged to the group of over 350 seronegative cohort members. Each donor provided a peripheral blood sample, and peripheral blood mononuclear cells were used for TCR beta sequencing. Genomic DNA extraction from the blood cell samples was performed with the Qiagen DNeasy Blood Extraction Kit. This clonotype was obtained from a boy between 2 and 10 years old in good health and CMV-seronegative. Specimen: PBMCs. Recombination connected TRBV9 to TRBJ2-3, with the D gene call left open. The sequenced DNA is TGTGCCAGCAGCCCAAATCCGGGCACAGATACGCAGTATTTT. This codes for CASSPNPGTDTQYF.